The entry below describes one T cell receptor (beta chain). This entry comes from a study of blood T cell repertoires in COVID-19. Germline V CDR1 and CDR2: KGHDR, SFDVKD. CDR3 length: 13 amino acids. Deletions cut 7 bases from V and 7 bases from J, with 16 bases between. TCRdb's table, derived via immunoSEQ multiplex PCR, lists solely in-frame clones and lacks some. Here the sample spans under 55,000 clones, 75% to 90% being singletons. This chain links TRBV24-1 with TRBJ2-7; D possibly corresponds to TRBD1 (6 bases). The TCR was taken from a woman of 80 years or more with COVID-19, enrolled during active disease. Material for sequencing was peripheral blood. For the CDR3, the DNA is TGTGCCACCAGAAACAGGGCTGCGCGGGAGCAGTACTTC. It encodes CATRNRAAREQYF.